This T cell receptor beta chain comes out of a study of T cell responses to AZD1222 COVID-19 vaccine. General study points: Nearly half of spike-specific TCRs reportedly go after variant regions that carry no mutations. Most donors were white British, females outnumbered males, and clonal diversity was possibly underestimated. There were repertoire samples only from the period after the peak T cell response.

Sequenced by immunoSEQ multiplex PCR; TCRdb stores in-frame clones only, minus some. This sample carries over 65,000 clones, less than 90% of them seen once, and the ten largest clones take 7%. About this clone: Its target is unknown.

V lost 5 bases, J lost 7 bases, and 11 bases lay in between. Germline V CDR1 and CDR2: SGHAT, FQNNGV. The CDR3 is 12 residues long. This material consisted of peripheral blood, taken on day 0 of AZD1222 vaccination. The rearrangement joins TRBV11-2 to TRBJ1-1; unclear D gene. The sequence derives from an adult in good health. In DNA form, the CDR3 reads TGTGCCAGCAGCCCACTAGGTAGTGAAGCTTTCTTT. As protein: CASSPLGSEAFF.